This is a list of T cell receptor beta chains from one sample in a study of T cells in Graves' hyperthyroidism and ophthalmopathy. TCRdb used MiXCR to reprocess the multiplex PCR reads, holding one entry per CDR3 protein. This sample yields 480,000 or so distinct CDR3 sequences, of which 40% to 50% are seen a single time; about 43% belongs to the top ten. The sample was peripheral blood or thyroid tissue (not recorded which). The receptors derive from an adult woman with Graves' disease, either hyperthyroidism or ophthalmopathy (not recorded which). Each CDR3 is given with its conserved first and last residue. Some rows mark clone size as missing; the rest say once, few, many or name a class of expanded clone.

CDR3: CASSPRTSGSGAETQYF
V: TRBV9
J: TRBJ2-5
size: few
length: 17

CDR3: CASSPTKAGLVGGYTF
V: TRBV7-9
J: TRBJ1-2
size: NA
length: 16

CDR3: CASSPLTGRINTEAFF
V: TRBV7-2
J: TRBJ1-1
size: few
length: 16

CDR3: CASSNGAGGPGELFF
V: TRBV7-2
J: TRBJ2-2
size: NA
length: 15

CDR3: CSAPGLQANYGYTF
V: TRBV20-1
J: TRBJ1-2
size: few
length: 14

CDR3: CSVEGGTGNPYEQYF
V: TRBV29-1
J: TRBJ2-7
size: NA
length: 15

CDR3: CAAEGMSEKLFF
V: TRBV7-9
J: TRBJ1-4
size: once
length: 12

CDR3: CASSEERGAYGYTF
V: TRBV2
J: TRBJ1-2
size: once
length: 14

CDR3: CASSPWDPDTGELFF
V: TRBV5-1
J: TRBJ2-2
size: many
length: 15

CDR3: CASSTLPSGGYTF
V: TRBV19
J: TRBJ1-2
size: few
length: 13

CDR3: CASSSIQGQETQYF
V: TRBV11-2
J: TRBJ2-5
size: many
length: 14

CDR3: CSARQENSPLHF
V: TRBV20-1
J: TRBJ1-6
size: NA
length: 12

CDR3: CASTRGLAGSEQYF
V: TRBV7-9
J: TRBJ2-7
size: NA
length: 14

CDR3: CATSRDPLWEQYF
V: TRBV15
J: TRBJ2-7
size: NA
length: 13

CDR3: CASSPTSDRLEQYF
V: TRBV7-9
J: TRBJ2-7
size: many
length: 14

CDR3: CASRVRQADYGYTF
V: TRBV11-2
J: TRBJ1-2
size: NA
length: 14

CDR3: CASSISQGLGELFF
V: TRBV19
J: TRBJ2-2
size: NA
length: 14

CDR3: CASSIDRNRNNEKLFF
V: TRBV19
J: TRBJ1-4
size: many
length: 16

CDR3: CSAGTGSGDTEAFF
V: TRBV29-1
J: TRBJ1-1
size: few
length: 14

CDR3: CASRRTENTEAFF
V: TRBV6-5
J: TRBJ1-1
size: NA
length: 13

CDR3: CSVGGSGGTGELFF
V: TRBV20-1
J: TRBJ2-2
size: NA
length: 14

CDR3: CASSSPDREGYTF
V: TRBV12-3/TRBV12-4
J: TRBJ1-2
size: few
length: 13

CDR3: CASSPPTESASTDTQYF
V: TRBV5-1
J: TRBJ2-3
size: NA
length: 17

CDR3: CASSQAGLGGTQHF
V: TRBV4-2
J: TRBJ1-5
size: NA
length: 14

CDR3: CASSADRDDGYTF
V: TRBV9
J: TRBJ1-2
size: NA
length: 13

CDR3: CARSLEGQAAYEQYF
V: TRBV7-6
J: TRBJ2-7
size: NA
length: 15

CDR3: CASSLKYGYTF
V: TRBV12-3/TRBV12-4
J: TRBJ1-2
size: many
length: 11

CDR3: CSARVGHSNTGDDGYTF
V: TRBV20-1
J: TRBJ1-2
size: NA
length: 17

CDR3: CASKTQPRSTNTGELFF
V: TRBV7-9
J: TRBJ2-2
size: many
length: 17

CDR3: CASSHPRQSTDTQYF
V: TRBV7-2
J: TRBJ2-3
size: few
length: 15

CDR3: CASRSGGNVLTF
V: TRBV19
J: TRBJ2-6
size: NA
length: 12

CDR3: CASSLSGYSNQPQHF
V: TRBV28
J: TRBJ1-5
size: few
length: 15

CDR3: CASSYSRSGNTEAFF
V: TRBV9
J: TRBJ1-1
size: NA
length: 15

CDR3: CSVEESGRVNTEAFF
V: TRBV29-1
J: TRBJ1-1
size: NA
length: 15

CDR3: CASSPGTSGRTDTQYF
V: TRBV3-1
J: TRBJ2-3
size: NA
length: 16

CDR3: CASSFLRGGRVTQYF
V: TRBV11-2
J: TRBJ2-5
size: NA
length: 15

CDR3: CASSLAGSSYSPLHF
V: TRBV5-1
J: TRBJ1-6
size: few
length: 15

CDR3: CASKGVTGNTIYF
V: TRBV2
J: TRBJ1-3
size: NA
length: 13

CDR3: CAIMGQGAYEQYF
V: TRBV10-3
J: TRBJ2-7
size: few
length: 13

CDR3: CAISGTAQETQYF
V: TRBV10-3
J: TRBJ2-5
size: many
length: 13

CDR3: CAWNTGGARYGYTF
V: TRBV30
J: TRBJ1-2
size: few
length: 14

CDR3: CASSLRLPGGQETQYF
V: TRBV13
J: TRBJ2-5
size: many
length: 16

CDR3: CASSALGGTVYEQYF
V: TRBV7-9
J: TRBJ2-7
size: NA
length: 15

CDR3: CASSLDGESNEKLFF
V: TRBV5-1
J: TRBJ1-4
size: many
length: 15

CDR3: CASGDEEGSPLHF
V: TRBV10-3
J: TRBJ1-6
size: NA
length: 13

CDR3: CASSVAGAGTEAFF
V: TRBV10-2
J: TRBJ1-1
size: NA
length: 14

CDR3: CAISEGRPNTEAFF
V: TRBV10-3
J: TRBJ1-1
size: few
length: 14

CDR3: CASSPVGRNYEQYF
V: TRBV7-9
J: TRBJ2-7
size: NA
length: 14

CDR3: CASSQSAYEQYF
V: TRBV7-2
J: TRBJ2-7
size: few
length: 12

CDR3: CASSDRTGHNSPLHF
V: TRBV2
J: TRBJ1-6
size: few
length: 15

CDR3: CSAGQSYQETQYF
V: TRBV20-1
J: TRBJ2-5
size: many
length: 13

CDR3: CAISVVGGSGQPQHF
V: TRBV10-3
J: TRBJ1-5
size: many
length: 15

CDR3: CASSIDRGNTIYF
V: TRBV5-8
J: TRBJ1-3
size: many
length: 13